Listed below are T cell receptor beta chains from one sample, sequenced in a study of blood T cell repertoires in COVID-19. Generated by immunoSEQ multiplex PCR, the TCRdb table keeps only in-frame clones and is missing some. The repertoire includes 150,000 to 200,000 clones, 85% to 95% of them detected once, and around 2% sits in the top ten. Sequencing was carried out using peripheral blood. All receptors derive from an older woman with COVID-19, enrolled during active disease. Both conserved end residues are part of each CDR3. Each record gives: V gene, J gene, clone size, D gene, CDR3 DNA, CDR3 protein. A D gene is named only where the DNA matches it firmly. The size field is filled for only some rows; it gives once, few, many or a size class.

V: TRBV19
J: TRBJ1-2
size: .
D: TRBD1
DNA: TGTGCCAGTAGTCTGACCCTTAAACAGGGGGACTATGGCTACACCTTC
CDR3: CASSLTLKQGDYGYTF

V: TRBV20-1
J: TRBJ2-3
size: .
D: .
DNA: TGCAGTGCTATAGCGGCAGATACGCAGTATTTT
CDR3: CSAIAADTQYF

V: TRBV9
J: TRBJ1-5
size: .
D: TRBD1
DNA: TGTGCCAGCAGCTCGGAACAGGGGAATCAGCCCCAGCATTTT
CDR3: CASSSEQGNQPQHF

V: TRBV12-3/TRBV12-4
J: TRBJ1-5
size: .
D: .
DNA: TGTGCCAGCAGCCCCCTGGACAGTCAGCCCCAGCATTTT
CDR3: CASSPLDSQPQHF

V: TRBV14
J: TRBJ1-5
size: once
D: .
DNA: TGTGCCAGCAGCCAAGTGAGGGCTTTTAGCAATCAGCCCCAGCATTTT
CDR3: CASSQVRAFSNQPQHF

V: TRBV5-4
J: TRBJ1-4
size: .
D: .
DNA: TGTGCCAGCAACCGGGACGGAGGGAATGAAAAACTGTTTTTT
CDR3: CASNRDGGNEKLFF

V: TRBV2
J: TRBJ1-1
size: .
D: .
DNA: TGTGCCAGCAGGGCAAACACTGGAGGGGCTGAAGCTTTCTTT
CDR3: CASRANTGGAEAFF

V: TRBV6-5
J: TRBJ2-1
size: .
D: .
DNA: TGTGCCAGCATTGGTCTTACTAGTTCCTACAATGAGCAGTTCTTC
CDR3: CASIGLTSSYNEQFF

V: TRBV19
J: TRBJ2-1
size: once
D: .
DNA: TGTGCCAGTAGTATAGACGGGGGTCTTGAGCAGTTCTTC
CDR3: CASSIDGGLEQFF

V: TRBV7-8
J: TRBJ2-1
size: once
D: TRBD1
DNA: TGTGCCAGCAGCTCGGACAGGGGGGGCTACAATGAGCAGTTCTTC
CDR3: CASSSDRGGYNEQFF

V: TRBV2
J: TRBJ2-5
size: .
D: TRBD1
DNA: TGTGCCAGCAGTGAGGAGGACAGGGGATGGGAAGAGACCCAGTACTTC
CDR3: CASSEEDRGWEETQYF